The rows below give T cell receptor beta chains drawn from one sample of a study of blood T cell repertoires in COVID-19. Sequenced by immunoSEQ multiplex PCR; TCRdb stores in-frame clones only, minus some. The sample has approximately 50,000 clones, 70% to 90% seen once. The sequenced material came from peripheral blood. All receptors come from a man between 60 and 75 years old with COVID-19, enrolled during active disease. The CDR3 runs from the conserved cysteine through the conserved F or W. Fields, in order: clone size, D gene, J gene, V gene, CDR3 protein, CDR3 DNA. The D gene is left open where the match is weak. Expanded clones get a size class; other rows say once, few or many, or leave the size out.

NA,TRBD1,TRBJ2-7,TRBV5-4,CASSLGDRAYEQYF,TGTGCCAGCAGCTTGGGGGACAGGGCCTACGAGCAGTACTTC
NA,NA,TRBJ2-7,TRBV6-5,CASNHGGYEQYF,TGTGCCAGCAACCACGGGGGCTACGAGCAGTACTTC
NA,NA,TRBJ1-3,TRBV18,CASSPLKESHSGNTIYF,TGTGCCAGCTCACCACTGAAGGAGTCGCACTCTGGAAACACCATATATTTT
NA,NA,TRBJ2-3,TRBV15,CATNLGGTDTQYF,TGTGCCACCAACCTCGGGGGCACAGATACGCAGTATTTT
NA,NA,TRBJ1-3,TRBV7-9,CASSPPFRLGNTIYF,TGTGCCAGCAGCCCCCCCTTTCGTCTTGGAAACACCATATATTTT
NA,TRBD1,TRBJ1-1,TRBV7-9,CASSLGTGEAEAFF,TGTGCCAGCAGCTTGGGGACAGGGGAGGCTGAAGCTTTCTTT
NA,NA,TRBJ2-1,TRBV7-2,CASSLETRREQFF,TGTGCCAGCAGCTTGGAGACTAGGCGTGAGCAGTTCTTC
NA,NA,TRBJ1-1,TRBV10-1,CASRGRPRTEAFF,TGCGCCAGCAGGGGGCGTCCGAGGACTGAAGCTTTCTTT
NA,NA,TRBJ1-5,TRBV29-1,CSVQGKDQPQHF,TGCAGCGTTCAGGGGAAAGATCAGCCCCAGCATTTT
NA,NA,TRBJ1-1,TRBV7-3,CASSLQGGLNTEAFF,TGTGCCAGCAGCCTCCAGGGTGGGCTGAACACTGAAGCTTTCTTT
NA,NA,TRBJ1-2,TRBV14,CASSQAAGGVNYGYTF,TGTGCCAGCAGCCAAGCCGCCGGGGGGGTGAACTATGGCTACACCTTC
NA,TRBD1,TRBJ1-5,TRBV19,CASSPPDRKGKPQHF,TGTGCCAGTTCTCCGCCGGACAGGAAGGGCAAGCCCCAGCATTTT
NA,NA,TRBJ1-2,TRBV14,CASSQDLRPGYGYTF,TGTGCCAGCAGCCAAGATCTCCGCCCCGGGTATGGCTACACCTTC
NA,NA,TRBJ1-1,TRBV18,CASSPARDTEAFF,TGTGCCAGCTCACCAGCTCGGGACACTGAAGCTTTCTTT
few,NA,TRBJ1-3,TRBV6-5,CASSYRGPGNTIYF,TGTGCCAGCAGTTATCGCGGTCCTGGAAACACCATATATTTT
NA,TRBD2,TRBJ2-7,TRBV4-1,CASSQDPLAVAYEQYF,TGCGCCAGCAGCCAAGATCCACTAGCGGTGGCCTACGAGCAGTACTTC
NA,TRBD2,TRBJ2-7,TRBV3-1/TRBV3-2,CASSFKTSGFYEQYF,TGTGCCAGCAGCTTCAAGACTAGCGGGTTCTACGAGCAGTACTTC
NA,TRBD1,TRBJ2-4,TRBV18,CASSPDRVDIQYF,TGTGCCAGCTCACCTGACAGGGTGGACATTCAGTACTTC
NA,TRBD2,TRBJ2-5,TRBV5-6,CASSRGGETQYF,TGTGCCAGCAGCCGGGGGGGAGAGACCCAGTACTTC
NA,TRBD1,TRBJ1-4,TRBV5-1,CASTYRGGRNEKLFF,TGCGCCAGCACGTACAGGGGCGGGAGGAATGAAAAACTGTTTTTT
NA,NA,TRBJ1-5,TRBV5-1,CASSPGEGGAGQPQHF,TGCGCCAGCAGCCCGGGGGAGGGGGGCGCGGGTCAGCCCCAGCATTTT
NA,TRBD2,TRBJ2-7,TRBV5-1,CASSTGSSGRSYEQYF,TGCGCCAGCAGCACAGGGTCCAGCGGGAGATCCTACGAGCAGTACTTC
NA,TRBD2,TRBJ2-1,TRBV7-9,CASSLASGRMNEQFF,TGTGCCAGCAGCTTAGCTAGCGGGAGGATGAATGAGCAGTTCTTC
NA,TRBD1,TRBJ2-7,TRBV6-5,CASQGQGDYYEQYF,TGTGCCAGCCAGGGACAGGGCGATTATTACGAGCAGTACTTC
few,NA,TRBJ2-7,TRBV21-1,CASSKAGTRSSYEQYF,TGTGCCAGCAGCAAAGCTGGGACAAGGAGCTCCTACGAGCAGTACTTC
NA,NA,TRBJ1-1,TRBV5-1,CASSLRGANTEAFF,TGCGCCAGCAGCTTGCGGGGGGCGAACACTGAAGCTTTCTTT
NA,NA,TRBJ1-1,TRBV19,CASSIEGGLTEAFF,TGTGCCAGTAGTATAGAGGGGGGTTTAACTGAAGCTTTCTTT
NA,NA,TRBJ2-1,TRBV7-2,CASSLASGLSHEQFF,TGTGCCAGCAGCTTAGCTAGCGGACTTAGCCATGAGCAGTTCTTC
NA,TRBD2,TRBJ2-5,TRBV9,CASSASTGGLETQYF,TGTGCCAGCAGCGCCTCTACGGGGGGGCTTGAGACCCAGTACTTC
NA,NA,TRBJ2-3,TRBV24-1,CATSDGGRDTQYF,TGTGCCACCAGTGATGGAGGGAGGGATACGCAGTATTTT
NA,TRBD1,TRBJ1-1,TRBV6-5,CASVPPGQGASAFF,TGTGCCAGCGTACCCCCGGGGCAGGGGGCCTCAGCTTTCTTT
NA,NA,TRBJ1-5,TRBV3-1/TRBV3-2,CASSHGRLQPQHF,TGTGCCAGCAGCCATGGCCGCCTTCAGCCCCAGCATTTT
NA,TRBD1,TRBJ2-7,TRBV2,CASSSGTAYEQYF,TGTGCCAGCAGTTCCGGGACAGCCTACGAGCAGTACTTC
NA,NA,TRBJ2-5,TRBV5-1,CASSSQQIQETQYF,TGCGCCAGCAGCTCCCAACAGATCCAAGAGACCCAGTACTTC
NA,TRBD1,TRBJ1-5,TRBV5-6,CASSPGGGGRGNQPQHF,TGTGCCAGCAGCCCCGGAGGGGGCGGGAGGGGCAATCAGCCCCAGCATTTT
NA,NA,TRBJ1-1,TRBV25-1,CASSEWGRVEAFF,TGTGCCAGCAGTGAATGGGGCCGGGTGGAAGCTTTCTTT
NA,NA,TRBJ2-3,TRBV5-1,CASSLATDTQYF,TGCGCCAGCAGCTTGGCTACAGATACGCAGTATTTT
NA,TRBD2,TRBJ2-1,TRBV18,CASSPAGGNNEQFF,TGTGCCAGCTCACCAGCGGGAGGGAACAATGAGCAGTTCTTC
few,TRBD1,TRBJ1-1,TRBV6-5,CASTEAGGNTEAFF,TGTGCCAGCACCGAGGCAGGGGGCAACACTGAAGCTTTCTTT
NA,TRBD1,TRBJ1-1,TRBV6-5,CASRPPRQGVTEAFF,TGTGCCAGCAGACCCCCCCGACAGGGGGTCACTGAAGCTTTCTTT
NA,NA,TRBJ1-1,TRBV7-2,CASSRGQEAFF,TGTGCCAGCAGCCGCGGACAGGAAGCTTTCTTT
few,TRBD2,TRBJ2-1,TRBV2,CATAGLAEINEQFF,TGTGCCACAGCGGGACTAGCGGAAATCAATGAGCAGTTCTTC
NA,TRBD1,TRBJ2-2,TRBV5-1,CASSRGTGNTGELFF,TGCGCCAGCAGCAGAGGGACAGGGAACACCGGGGAGCTGTTTTTT
NA,NA,TRBJ1-2,TRBV11-1,CASSTVPQAGYTF,TGTGCCAGCAGCACCGTCCCTCAAGCGGGCTACACCTTC
NA,TRBD2,TRBJ2-2,TRBV5-1,CASSLVAGAAGELFF,TGCGCCAGCAGCTTGGTCGCGGGAGCCGCCGGGGAGCTGTTTTTT
NA,TRBD1,TRBJ2-7,TRBV15,CATSRDVTGVHEQYF,TGTGCCACCAGCAGAGATGTGACAGGGGTCCACGAGCAGTACTTC
NA,NA,TRBJ2-5,TRBV20-1,CSAPSPGWYF,TGCAGTGCTCCATCCCCGGGGTGGTACTTC
NA,NA,TRBJ2-1,TRBV6-1,CASSEGGGGTYNEQFF,TGTGCCAGCAGTGAGGGTGGGGGGGGCACCTACAATGAGCAGTTCTTC
NA,NA,TRBJ1-1,TRBV11-2,CASRPVRQNTEAFF,TGTGCCAGCAGACCCGTAAGACAGAACACTGAAGCTTTCTTT
NA,NA,TRBJ1-5,TRBV6-1,CASSDRVIGQPQHF,TGTGCCAGCAGTGACAGGGTTATCGGTCAGCCCCAGCATTTT
NA,NA,TRBJ2-3,TRBV7-9,CASSLAGGSTSTDTQYF,TGTGCCAGCAGCTTAGCGGGAGGTTCCACTAGCACAGATACGCAGTATTTT
NA,TRBD1,TRBJ1-1,TRBV7-2,CASSFRQGANTEAFF,TGTGCCAGCAGCTTTCGTCAGGGGGCGAACACTGAAGCTTTCTTT
once,NA,TRBJ2-2,TRBV7-3,CASSLNPGGYTGELFF,TGTGCCAGCAGCTTAAATCCGGGGGGCTACACCGGGGAGCTGTTTTTT
NA,NA,TRBJ1-3,TRBV30,CAWSQGTGNTIYF,TGTGCCTGGAGCCAGGGTACTGGAAACACCATATATTTT